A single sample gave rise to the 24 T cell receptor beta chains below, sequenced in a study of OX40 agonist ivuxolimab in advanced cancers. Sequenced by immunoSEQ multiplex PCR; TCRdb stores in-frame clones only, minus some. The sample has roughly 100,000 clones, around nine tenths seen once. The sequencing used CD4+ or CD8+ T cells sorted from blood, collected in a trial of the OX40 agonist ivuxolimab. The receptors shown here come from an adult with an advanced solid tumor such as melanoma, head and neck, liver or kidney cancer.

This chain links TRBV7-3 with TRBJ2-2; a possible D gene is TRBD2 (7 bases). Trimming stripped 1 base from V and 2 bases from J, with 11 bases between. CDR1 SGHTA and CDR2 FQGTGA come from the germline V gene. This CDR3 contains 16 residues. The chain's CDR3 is CASSLNGGRNTGELFF. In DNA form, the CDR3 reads TGTGCCAGCAGCTTAAACGGGGGGCGTAACACCGGGGAGCTGTTTTTT.

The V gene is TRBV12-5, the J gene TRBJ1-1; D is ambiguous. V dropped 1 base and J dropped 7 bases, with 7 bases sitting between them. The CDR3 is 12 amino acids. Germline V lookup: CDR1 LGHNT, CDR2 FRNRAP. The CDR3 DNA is TGTGCTAGTGGTTTGGACCTTGGTGAAGCTTTCTTT. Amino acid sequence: CASGLDLGEAFF.

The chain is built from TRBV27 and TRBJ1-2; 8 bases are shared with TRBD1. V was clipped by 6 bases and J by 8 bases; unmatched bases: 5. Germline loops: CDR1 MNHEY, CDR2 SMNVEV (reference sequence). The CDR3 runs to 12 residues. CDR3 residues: CASRDRVEGYTF. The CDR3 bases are TGTGCCAGCAGGGACAGGGTCGAGGGCTACACCTTC.

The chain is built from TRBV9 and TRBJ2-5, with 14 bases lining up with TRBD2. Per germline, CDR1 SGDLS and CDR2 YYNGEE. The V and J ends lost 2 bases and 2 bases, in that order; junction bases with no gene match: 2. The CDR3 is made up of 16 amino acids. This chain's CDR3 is CASSVRLAGGQETQYF. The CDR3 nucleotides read TGTGCCAGCAGCGTGCGACTAGCGGGGGGGCAAGAGACCCAGTACTTC.

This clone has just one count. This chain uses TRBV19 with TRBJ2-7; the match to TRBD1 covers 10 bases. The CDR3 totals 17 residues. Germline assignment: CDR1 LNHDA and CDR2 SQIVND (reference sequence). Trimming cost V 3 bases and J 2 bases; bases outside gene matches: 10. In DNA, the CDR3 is TGTGCCAGTAGTATGTCCGCCACCGGGACAGGGGCCTACGAGCAGTACTTC. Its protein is CASSMSATGTGAYEQYF. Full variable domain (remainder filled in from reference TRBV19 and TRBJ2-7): DGGITQSPKYLFRKEGQNVTLSCEQNLNHDAMYWYRQDPGQGLRLIYYSQIVNDFQKGDIAEGYSVSREKKESFPLTVTSAQKNPTAFYLCASSMSATGTGAYEQYFGPGTRLTVT.

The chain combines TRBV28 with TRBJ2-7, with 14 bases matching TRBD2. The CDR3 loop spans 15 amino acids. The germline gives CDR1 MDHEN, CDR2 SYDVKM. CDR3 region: CGSGGGLAGEYEQYF. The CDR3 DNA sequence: TGTGGTTCAGGCGGGGGACTAGCGGGGGAGTACGAGCAGTACTTC.

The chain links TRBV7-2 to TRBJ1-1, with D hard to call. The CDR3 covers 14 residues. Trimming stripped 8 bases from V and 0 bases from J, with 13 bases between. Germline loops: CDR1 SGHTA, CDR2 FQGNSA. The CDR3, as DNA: TGTGCCAGCCCCGGGCAGATTATGAACACTGAAGCTTTCTTT. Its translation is CASPGQIMNTEAFF.

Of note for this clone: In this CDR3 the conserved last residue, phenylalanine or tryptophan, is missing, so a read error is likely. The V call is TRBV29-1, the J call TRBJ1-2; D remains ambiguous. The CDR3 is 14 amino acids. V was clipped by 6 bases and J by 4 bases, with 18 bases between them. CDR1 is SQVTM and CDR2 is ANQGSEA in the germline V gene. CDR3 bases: TGCAGCGTGACAAGTCCCCCTACCAGCTATGGCTACACCCTC. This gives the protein CSVTSPPTSYGYTL.

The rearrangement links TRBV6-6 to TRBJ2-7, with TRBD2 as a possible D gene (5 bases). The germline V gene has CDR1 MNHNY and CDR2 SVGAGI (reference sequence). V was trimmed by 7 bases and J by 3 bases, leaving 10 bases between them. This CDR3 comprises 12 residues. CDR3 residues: CASTSEGYEQYF. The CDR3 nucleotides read TGTGCCAGCACCTCCGAGGGCTACGAGCAGTACTTC.

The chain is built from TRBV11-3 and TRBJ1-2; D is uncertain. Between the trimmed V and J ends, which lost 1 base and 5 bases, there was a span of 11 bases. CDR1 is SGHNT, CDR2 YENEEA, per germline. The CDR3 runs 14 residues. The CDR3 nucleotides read TGTGCCAGCAGCTTAGGAGCGAGAAAATATGGCTACACCTTC. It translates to CASSLGARKYGYTF.

This CDR3 reads CSVRMGVATNEKLFF. The CDR3 nucleotides read TGCAGCGTCCGAATGGGGGTGGCAACTAATGAAAAACTGTTTTTT. The chain uses TRBV29-1 and TRBJ1-4, with a possible D match to TRBD1 (5 bases). Trimming removed 6 bases from V and 0 bases from J, with 14 bases in between. From germline, CDR1 is SQVTM and CDR2 ANQGSEA. The CDR3 has 15 residues.

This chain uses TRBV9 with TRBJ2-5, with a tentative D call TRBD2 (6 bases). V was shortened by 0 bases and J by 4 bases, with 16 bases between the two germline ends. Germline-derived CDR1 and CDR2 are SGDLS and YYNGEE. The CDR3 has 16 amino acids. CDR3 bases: TGTGCCAGCAGCGTAGAGGGCACCGGGGGAGTAGAGACCCAGTACTTC. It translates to CASSVEGTGGVETQYF. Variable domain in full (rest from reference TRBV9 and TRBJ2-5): DSGVTQTPKHLITATGQRVTLRCSPRSGDLSVYWYQQSLDQGLQFLIQYYNGEERAKGNILERFSAQQFPDLHSELNLSSLELGDSALYFCASSVEGTGGVETQYFGPGTRLLVL.

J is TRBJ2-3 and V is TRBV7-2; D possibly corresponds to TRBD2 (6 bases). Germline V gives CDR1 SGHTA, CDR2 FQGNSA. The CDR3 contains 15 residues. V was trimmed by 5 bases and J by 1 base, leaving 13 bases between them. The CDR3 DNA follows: TGTGCCAGCAGCCTAACCGGGACTCGCACAGATACGCAGTATTTT. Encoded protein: CASSLTGTRTDTQYF.

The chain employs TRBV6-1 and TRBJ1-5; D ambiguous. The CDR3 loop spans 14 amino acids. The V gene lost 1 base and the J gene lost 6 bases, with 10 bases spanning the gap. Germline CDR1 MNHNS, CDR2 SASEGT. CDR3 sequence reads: CASSEGHGGQPQHF. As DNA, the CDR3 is TGTGCCAGCAGTGAAGGACACGGCGGTCAGCCCCAGCATTTT.

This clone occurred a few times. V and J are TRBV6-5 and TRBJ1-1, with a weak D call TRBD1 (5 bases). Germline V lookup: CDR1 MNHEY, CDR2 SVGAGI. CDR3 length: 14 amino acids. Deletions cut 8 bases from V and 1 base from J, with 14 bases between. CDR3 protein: CASSPPGGNTEAFF. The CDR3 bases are TGTGCCAGCTCCCCACCGGGGGGGAACACTGAAGCTTTCTTT.

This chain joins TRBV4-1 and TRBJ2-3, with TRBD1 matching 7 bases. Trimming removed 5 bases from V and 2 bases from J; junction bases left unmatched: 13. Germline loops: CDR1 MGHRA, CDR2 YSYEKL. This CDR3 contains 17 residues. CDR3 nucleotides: TGCGCCAGCAGCGCAAAGGAACAGGGGCACTACACAGATACGCAGTATTTT. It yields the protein CASSAKEQGHYTDTQYF.

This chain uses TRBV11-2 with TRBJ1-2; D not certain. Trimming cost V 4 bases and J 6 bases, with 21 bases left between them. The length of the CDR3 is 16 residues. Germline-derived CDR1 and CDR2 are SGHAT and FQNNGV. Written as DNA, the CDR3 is TGTGCCAGCAGCTCGGGAGTTCCGCGTCCCGATAATGGCTACACCTTC. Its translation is CASSSGVPRPDNGYTF.

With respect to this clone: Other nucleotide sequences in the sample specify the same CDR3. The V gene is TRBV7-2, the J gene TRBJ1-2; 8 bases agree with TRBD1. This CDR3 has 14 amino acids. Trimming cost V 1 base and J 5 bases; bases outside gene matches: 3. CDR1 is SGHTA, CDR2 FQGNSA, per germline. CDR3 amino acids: CASSLVQGGYGYTF. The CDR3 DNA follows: TGTGCCAGCAGCTTAGTACAGGGGGGGTATGGCTACACCTTC. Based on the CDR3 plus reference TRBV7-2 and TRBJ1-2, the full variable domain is GAGVSQSPSNKVTEKGKDVELRCDPISGHTALYWYRQSLGQGLEFLIYFQGNSAPDKSGLPSDRFSAERTGGSVSTLTIQRTQQEDSAVYLCASSLVQGGYGYTFGSGTRLTVV.

CDR3 bases: TGTGCCAGCAGGAGACAGGGAGGCACTGAAGCTTTCTTT. This codes for CASRRQGGTEAFF. This rearrangement joins TRBV11-2 to TRBJ1-1, with 7 bases identical to TRBD1. The CDR3 runs to 13 residues. The V and J ends lost 6 bases and 4 bases, in that order; junction bases with no gene match: 5. The germline CDR1 and CDR2 sequences are SGHAT and FQNNGV.

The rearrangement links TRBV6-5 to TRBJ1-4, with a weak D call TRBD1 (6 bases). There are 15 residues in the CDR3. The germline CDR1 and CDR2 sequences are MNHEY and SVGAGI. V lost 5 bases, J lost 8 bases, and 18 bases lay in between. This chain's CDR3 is CASSQLGGAGEKLFF. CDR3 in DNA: TGTGCCAGCAGTCAGTTAGGGGGGGCTGGGGAAAAACTGTTTTTT.

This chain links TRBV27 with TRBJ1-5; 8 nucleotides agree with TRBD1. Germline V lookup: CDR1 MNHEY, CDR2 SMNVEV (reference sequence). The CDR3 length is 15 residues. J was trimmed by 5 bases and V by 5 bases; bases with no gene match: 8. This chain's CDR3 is CASSPAGTGYQPQHF. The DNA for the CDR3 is TGTGCCAGCAGTCCGGCCGGGACAGGATATCAGCCCCAGCATTTT.

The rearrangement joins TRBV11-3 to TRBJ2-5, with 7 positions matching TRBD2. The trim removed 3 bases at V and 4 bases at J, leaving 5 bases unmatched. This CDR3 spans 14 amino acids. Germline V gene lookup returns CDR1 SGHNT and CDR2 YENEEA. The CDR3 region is CASSLSGGTETQYF. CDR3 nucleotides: TGTGCCAGCAGCTTGTCCGGGGGGACAGAGACCCAGTACTTC.

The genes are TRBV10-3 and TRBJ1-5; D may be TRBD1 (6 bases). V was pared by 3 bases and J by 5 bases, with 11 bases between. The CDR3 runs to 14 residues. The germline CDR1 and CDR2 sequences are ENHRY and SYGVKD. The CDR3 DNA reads TGTGCCATCAGTGAAACAGGGCGATATCAGCCCCAGCATTTT. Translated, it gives CAISETGRYQPQHF.

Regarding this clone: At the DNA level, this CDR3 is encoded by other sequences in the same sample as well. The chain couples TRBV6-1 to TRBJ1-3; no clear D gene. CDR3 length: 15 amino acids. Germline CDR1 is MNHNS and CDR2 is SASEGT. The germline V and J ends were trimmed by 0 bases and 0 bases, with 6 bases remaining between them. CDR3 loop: CASSEAGSSGNTIYF. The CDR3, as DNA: TGTGCCAGCAGTGAAGCGGGAAGCTCTGGAAACACCATATATTTT.